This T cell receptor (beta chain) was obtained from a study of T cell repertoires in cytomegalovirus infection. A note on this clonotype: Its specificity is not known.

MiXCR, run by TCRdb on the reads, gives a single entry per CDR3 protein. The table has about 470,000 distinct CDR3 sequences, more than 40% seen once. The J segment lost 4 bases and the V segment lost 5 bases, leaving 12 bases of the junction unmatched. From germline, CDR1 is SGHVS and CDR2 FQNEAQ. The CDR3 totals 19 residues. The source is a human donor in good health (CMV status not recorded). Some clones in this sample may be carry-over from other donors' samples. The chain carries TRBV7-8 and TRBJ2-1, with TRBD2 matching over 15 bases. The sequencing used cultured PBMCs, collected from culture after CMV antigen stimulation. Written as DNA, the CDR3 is TGTGCCAGCAGCCTGGGACTAGCGGGGGGCTCCACCCTTTACAATGAGCAGTTCTTC. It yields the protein CASSLGLAGGSTLYNEQFF.